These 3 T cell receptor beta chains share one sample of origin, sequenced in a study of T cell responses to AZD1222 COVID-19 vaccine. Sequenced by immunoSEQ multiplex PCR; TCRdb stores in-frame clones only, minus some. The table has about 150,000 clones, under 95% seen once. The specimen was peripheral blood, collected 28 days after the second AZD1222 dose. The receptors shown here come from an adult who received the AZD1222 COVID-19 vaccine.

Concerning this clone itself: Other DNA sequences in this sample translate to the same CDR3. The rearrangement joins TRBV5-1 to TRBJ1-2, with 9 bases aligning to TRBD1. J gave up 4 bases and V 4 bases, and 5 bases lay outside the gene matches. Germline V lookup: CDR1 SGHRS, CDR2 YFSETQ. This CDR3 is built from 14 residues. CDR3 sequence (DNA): TGCGCCAGCAGCCTGGGACAGGGAGGCTATGGCTACACCTTC. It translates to CASSLGQGGYGYTF.

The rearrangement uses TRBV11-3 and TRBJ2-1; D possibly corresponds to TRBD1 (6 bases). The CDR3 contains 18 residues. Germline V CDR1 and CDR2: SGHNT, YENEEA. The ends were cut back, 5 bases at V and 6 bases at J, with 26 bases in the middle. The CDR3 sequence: CASSLGRAGTRIANEQFF. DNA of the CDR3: TGTGCCAGCAGCCTCGGACGGGCAGGGACAAGGATAGCCAATGAGCAGTTCTTC.

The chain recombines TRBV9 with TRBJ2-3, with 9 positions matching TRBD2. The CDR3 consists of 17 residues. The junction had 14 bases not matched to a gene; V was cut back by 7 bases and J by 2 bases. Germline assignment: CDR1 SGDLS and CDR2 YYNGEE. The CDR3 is CASPPSQRGDSTDTQYF. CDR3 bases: TGTGCCAGCCCGCCCTCGCAGCGGGGGGACTCCACAGATACGCAGTATTTT.